The 3 T cell receptor beta chains presented below share a single source sample, sequenced in a study of radiotherapy plus CTLA-4 blockade in lung cancer. The data were produced by immunoSEQ multiplex PCR, yet TCRdb's version contains in-frame clones alone and is incomplete. The table lists roughly 44,000 clones, around 77% of them singletons. Sequenced here: peripheral blood, sampled from a patient treated with radiotherapy plus ipilimumab. The receptors shown here come from a human donor with non-small cell lung cancer who had stable disease on radiotherapy plus ipilimumab.

The rearrangement links TRBV12-5 to TRBJ1-5; no firm D call. CDR1 LGHNT and CDR2 FRNRAP come from the germline V gene. The V end was cut by 0 bases, the J end by 4 bases, with 7 bases between. This CDR3 spans 14 amino acids. The CDR3 sequence: CASGLVLGNQPQHF. As DNA, the CDR3 is TGTGCTAGTGGTTTGGTACTCGGGAATCAGCCCCAGCATTTT. Complete variable domain (other parts from reference TRBV12-5 and TRBJ1-5): DARVTQTPRHKVTEMGQEVTMRCQPILGHNTVFWYRQTMMQGLELLAYFRNRAPLDDSGMPKDRFSAEMPDATLATLKIQPSEPRDSAVYFCASGLVLGNQPQHFGDGTRLSIL.

V usage is TRBV2 and J usage is TRBJ2-2; D possibly corresponds to TRBD2 (6 bases). In germline, CDR1 is SNHLY, CDR2 FYNNEI. V dropped 2 bases and J dropped 4 bases, with 14 bases sitting between them. This CDR3 region has 16 residues. The CDR3 loop is CASSESGSGLTGELFF. In DNA form, the CDR3 reads TGTGCCAGCAGTGAATCGGGTAGCGGACTCACCGGGGAGCTGTTTTTT.

This chain connects TRBV5-1 to TRBJ2-2; D is uncertain. The V gene's germline CDR1 is SGHRS and CDR2 YFSETQ. There are 13 residues in the CDR3. V was clipped by 6 bases and J by 0 bases, with 6 bases between them. CDR3 residues: CASKVANTGELFF. The CDR3 DNA reads as TGCGCCAGCAAGGTCGCGAACACCGGGGAGCTGTTTTTT.